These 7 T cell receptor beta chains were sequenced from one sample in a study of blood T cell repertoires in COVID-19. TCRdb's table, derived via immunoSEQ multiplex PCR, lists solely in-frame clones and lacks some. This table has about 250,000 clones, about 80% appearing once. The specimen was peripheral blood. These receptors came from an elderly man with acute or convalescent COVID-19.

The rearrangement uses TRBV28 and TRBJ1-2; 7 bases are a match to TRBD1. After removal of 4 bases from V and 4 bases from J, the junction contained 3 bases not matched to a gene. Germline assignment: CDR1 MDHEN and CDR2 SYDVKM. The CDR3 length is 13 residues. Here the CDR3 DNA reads TGTGCCAGCAGTTCACAGGGGACCTATGGCTACACCTTC. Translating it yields CASSSQGTYGYTF.

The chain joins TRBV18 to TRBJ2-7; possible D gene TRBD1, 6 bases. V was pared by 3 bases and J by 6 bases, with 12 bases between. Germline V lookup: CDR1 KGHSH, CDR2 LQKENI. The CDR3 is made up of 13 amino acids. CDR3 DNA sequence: TGTGCCAGCTCACCGGACAGCATGGTCGAGCAGTACTTC. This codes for CASSPDSMVEQYF.

The DNA for the CDR3 is TGTGCCAGCAGCCGGACAGGGGAAAACAATCAGCCCCAGCATTTT. Encoded protein: CASSRTGENNQPQHF. The rearrangement joins TRBV2 to TRBJ1-5, with TRBD1 identical over 9 bases. Germline V CDR1 and CDR2: SNHLY, FYNNEI. V was clipped by 6 bases and J by 3 bases; unmatched bases: 6. The CDR3 sequence is 15 residues long.

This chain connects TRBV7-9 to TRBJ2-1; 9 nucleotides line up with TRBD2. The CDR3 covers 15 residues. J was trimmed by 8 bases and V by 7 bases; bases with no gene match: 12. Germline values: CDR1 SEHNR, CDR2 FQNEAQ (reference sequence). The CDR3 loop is CASTRVAGEGHEQFF. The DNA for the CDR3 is TGTGCCAGCACCCGAGTAGCGGGAGAGGGTCATGAGCAGTTCTTC.

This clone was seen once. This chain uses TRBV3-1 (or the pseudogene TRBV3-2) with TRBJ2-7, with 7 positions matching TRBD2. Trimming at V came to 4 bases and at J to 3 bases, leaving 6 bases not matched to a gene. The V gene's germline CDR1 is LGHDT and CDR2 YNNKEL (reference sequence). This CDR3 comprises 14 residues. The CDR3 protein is CASSLHGTNYEQYF. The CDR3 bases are TGTGCCAGCAGCCTTCACGGGACTAACTACGAGCAGTACTTC.

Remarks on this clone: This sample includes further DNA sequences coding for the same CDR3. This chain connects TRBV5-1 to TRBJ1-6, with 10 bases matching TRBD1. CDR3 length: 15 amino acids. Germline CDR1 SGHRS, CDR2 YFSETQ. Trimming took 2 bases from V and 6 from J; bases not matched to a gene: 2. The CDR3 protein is CASSLGQGGNSPLHF. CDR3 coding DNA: TGCGCCAGCAGCTTAGGACAGGGGGGTAATTCACCCCTCCACTTT.

The CDR3 nucleotides are TGCGCCAGCAGCTTGGTACCGGGGAATGAGCAGTTCTTC. Translation: CASSLVPGNEQFF. This chain links TRBV5-1 with TRBJ2-1; weak D call: TRBD2 (5 bases). Trimming stripped 0 bases from V and 7 bases from J, with 8 bases between. Germline V lookup: CDR1 SGHRS, CDR2 YFSETQ. The CDR3 runs 13 residues.